The sequence of this TCR beta chain was determined in a study of shared clonotypes between healthy human individuals. Across the whole study: Participating donors consisted of a couple of women and a few men aged 18 to 49. Study-wide results and limits: Unshared clonotypes carried lower generation probabilities than those common to all four donors. Sampling was confined to blood; repertoires within tissues likely differ.

TCRdb keeps only in-frame clones here, not all; method: immunoSEQ multiplex PCR. The profile shows approximately 840,000 clones, about 97% of them singletons. To note about this clone: The antigen is unknown.

CD45RO negativity and positive selection for CCR7 defined naive CD8 cells, a population that excluded terminally differentiated effector memory CD45RA+ cells. CDR1 is MGHRA, CDR2 YSYEKL, per germline. The CDR3 extends over 15 amino acids. Trimming pared 7 bases from V and 2 bases from J, leaving 14 bases between. The sequenced sample was naive CD8+ T cells sorted from blood. The genes are TRBV4-1 and TRBJ2-2; D call uncertain. This TCR came from a man younger than 45 in good health. The CDR3 DNA reads TGCGCCAGCAAGTTTCTGGGCTCAAACACCGGGGAGCTGTTTTTT. Amino acids: CASKFLGSNTGELFF.